The next 21 T cell receptor beta chains were all read from a single sample in a study of blood T cell repertoires in COVID-19 (dated by TCRdb to the early 2020s). The receptor library was made with the immunoSEQ multiplex PCR assay. Held by TCRdb, this immuneACCESS table contains in-frame sequences only and omits some clones. Under half of the omission traces to an unresolved V gene where checked; the cause of the rest is unknown. Present in this sample are about 390,000 clones, around 87% of which were seen just once. 10% of the sample goes to the ten largest clones. The sequencing input was PBMCs or T cells enriched from blood (not recorded which). The receptors here all came from a woman in her forties or fifties who had recovered from COVID-19.

The chain has TRBV5-5 and TRBJ2-2, with D perhaps matching TRBD2 (7 bases). Germline V gene sequence: CDR1 SGHKS, CDR2 YYEKEE (reference sequence). CDR3 size: 16 residues. The ends were cut back, 1 base at V and 1 base at J, with 11 bases in the middle. CDR3 sequence: CASSLFGGRNTGELFF. As DNA, the CDR3 is TGTGCCAGCAGCTTGTTCGGGGGGCGGAACACCGGGGAGCTGTTTTTT.

The chain joins TRBV30 to TRBJ2-1, with no clear D. The V gene lost 0 bases and the J gene lost 7 bases, with 10 bases spanning the gap. CDR1 and CDR2 from the germline V gene are GTSNPN and SVGIG (reference sequence). The CDR3 loop spans 13 amino acids. As DNA, the CDR3 is TGTGCCTGGAGTGTAATCGTAGCTAATGAGCAGTTCTTC. The encoded protein is CAWSVIVANEQFF.

V is TRBV18 and J is TRBJ1-5, with a possible D match to TRBD1 (5 bases). Trimming removed 6 bases from V and 5 bases from J, with 11 bases in between. CDR3 size: 13 residues. Germline-derived CDR1 and CDR2 are KGHSH and LQKENI. Here the CDR3 DNA reads TGTGCCAGCTCCGGGGGTCGCGATCAGCCCCAGCATTTT. Its protein is CASSGGRDQPQHF.

This clone was seen only once. V and J are TRBV11-3 and TRBJ2-7; D is unclear. CDR1 is SGHNT and CDR2 is YENEEA in the germline V gene. The CDR3 runs 13 residues. The V gene lost 5 bases and the J gene lost 6 bases, with 14 bases spanning the gap. As DNA, the CDR3 is TGTGCCAGCAGCCCTATTACCGGTGGCGAGCAGTACTTC. It translates to CASSPITGGEQYF.

The chain links TRBV10-3 to TRBJ1-2; 7 nucleotides match TRBD1. CDR3 length equals 13 residues. CDR1 and CDR2 (germline): ENHRY, SYGVKD. J gave up 2 bases and V 10 bases, and 7 bases lay outside the gene matches. This CDR3 is CATERQGNYGYTF. Written as DNA, the CDR3 is TGTGCCACGGAGAGACAGGGCAACTATGGCTACACCTTC.

The chain joins TRBV6-5 to TRBJ2-7; 11 bases fit TRBD1. The junction had 7 bases not matched to a gene; V was cut back by 2 bases and J by 7 bases. Germline V CDR1 and CDR2: MNHEY, SVGAGI. CDR3 length: 15 residues. The CDR3 sequence is CASSYDAGTGGEQYF. CDR3 DNA: TGTGCCAGCAGTTACGATGCCGGGACAGGGGGAGAGCAGTACTTC.

The chain is built from TRBV28 and TRBJ1-5; D is ambiguous. CDR1 and CDR2 (germline): MDHEN, SYDVKM. The CDR3 has 13 residues. Trimming cost V 5 bases and J 7 bases, with 12 bases left between them. CDR3 region: CASSGAAPQPQHF. For the CDR3, the DNA is TGTGCCAGCAGTGGTGCGGCCCCCCAGCCCCAGCATTTT. Based on the CDR3 plus reference TRBV28 and TRBJ1-5, the full variable domain is DVKVTQSSRYLVKRTGEKVFLECVQDMDHENMFWYRQDPGLGLRLIYFSYDVKMKEKGDIPEGYSVSREKKERFSLILESASTNQTSMYLCASSGAAPQPQHFGDGTRLSIL.

V is TRBV5-1 and J is TRBJ2-5, with 11 bases identical to TRBD1. V lost 4 bases, J lost 5 bases, and 4 bases stayed unmatched. Germline lookup yields CDR1 SGHRS and CDR2 YFSETQ. The CDR3 consists of 14 residues. Written as DNA, the CDR3 is TGCGCCAGCAGCGGGACAGGGGGTACGGAGACCCAGTACTTC. This translates into CASSGTGGTETQYF.

The genes are TRBV27 and TRBJ1-1; TRBD1 matches 7 bases. Trimming removed 3 bases from V and 3 bases from J; junction bases left unmatched: 10. The CDR3 totals 16 residues. Germline V gene data show CDR1 as MNHEY and CDR2 as SMNVEV (reference sequence). DNA for the CDR3: TGTGCCAGCAGTTTGAAAAGGGGGCATACCTACACTGAAGCTTTCTTT. Translating gives CASSLKRGHTYTEAFF.

This rearrangement joins TRBV11-2 to TRBJ1-5, with 11 bases that match TRBD1. The CDR3 has 15 residues. J gave up 6 bases and V 4 bases, and 5 bases lay outside the gene matches. The V gene's germline CDR1 is SGHAT and CDR2 FQNNGV. The DNA of the CDR3 is TGTGCCAGCAGCTCTGGGACAGGGGGTAGTCAGCCCCAGCATTTT. As protein: CASSSGTGGSQPQHF.

The rearrangement links TRBV9 to TRBJ1-6, with 7 bases identical to TRBD1. Germline lookup yields CDR1 SGDLS and CDR2 YYNGEE. V dropped 3 bases and J dropped 8; count of bases not matched to a gene: 8. CDR3 size: 15 residues. The CDR3 loop is CASSEDRVRDSPLHF. The CDR3 DNA reads TGTGCCAGCAGCGAAGACAGGGTTCGGGATTCACCCCTCCACTTT.

The genes are TRBV6-4 and TRBJ1-6, with D possibly TRBD1 on 5 matching bases. The V gene's germline CDR1 is MRHNA and CDR2 SNTAGT. Trimming cost V 4 bases and J 7 bases, with 14 bases left between them. The CDR3 runs 15 residues. The CDR3 DNA reads as TGTGCCAGCAGTGGACAAGCGGGGGGGAATTCACCCCTCCACTTT. Translating gives CASSGQAGGNSPLHF.

This chain uses TRBV19 with TRBJ1-1; the match to TRBD1 covers 10 bases. The V and J ends lost 4 bases and 0 bases, in that order; junction bases with no gene match: 14. The CDR3 totals 19 residues. Looked up from germline, CDR1 is LNHDA and CDR2 is SQIVND (reference sequence). As DNA, the CDR3 is TGTGCCAGTAGTAAAGCGACAGGGGGCGGTTTTTGGATGAACACTGAAGCTTTCTTT. Amino acids: CASSKATGGGFWMNTEAFF.

The chain employs TRBV4-1 and TRBJ2-1; D unresolved. The CDR3 sequence is 14 residues long. Trimming cost V 0 bases and J 12 bases, with 15 bases left between them. The germline V gene encodes CDR1 MGHRA and CDR2 YSYEKL. The CDR3 protein is CASSQDLSLLGQFF. The CDR3 region has the DNA TGCGCCAGCAGCCAAGATCTAAGTTTGCTTGGGCAGTTCTTC.

Worth noting for this clone: Additional DNA sequences in this sample encode the identical CDR3. The chain carries TRBV19 and TRBJ1-3; the D gene is possibly TRBD1 (6 bases). The CDR3 consists of 14 residues. V lost 5 bases and J 1 base, leaving 9 bases between the germline ends. Germline assignment: CDR1 LNHDA and CDR2 SQIVND (reference sequence). The CDR3 is CASSLTGSGNTIYF. The CDR3 nucleotides are TGTGCCAGTAGTCTCACAGGGTCTGGAAACACCATATATTTT.

The rearrangement joins TRBV18 to TRBJ2-7, with D unresolved. Germline V gene lookup returns CDR1 KGHSH and CDR2 LQKENI. The ends were cut back, 4 bases at V and 0 bases at J, with 7 bases in the middle. The length of the CDR3 is 13 residues. CDR3 sequence reads: CASSQASSYEQYF. The CDR3 bases are TGTGCCAGCTCACAAGCTAGCTCCTACGAGCAGTACTTC.

The chain combines TRBV3-1 (or the pseudogene TRBV3-2) with TRBJ2-3, with TRBD2 matching 8 bases. The CDR3 covers 16 residues. CDR1 is LGHDT, CDR2 YNNKEL, per germline (reference sequence). V shed 1 base, J shed 3 bases, and the junction held 6 bases outside the gene matches. CDR3 sequence (DNA): TGTGCCAGCAGCCAAGTTCGGGGGGGCCGAACAGATACGCAGTATTTT. The encoded protein is CASSQVRGGRTDTQYF.

The chain has TRBV3-1 (or the pseudogene TRBV3-2) and TRBJ2-1, with D tentatively TRBD2 (6 bases). CDR1 and CDR2 from the germline V gene are LGHDT and YNNKEL (reference sequence). The CDR3 spans 17 residues. V shed 3 bases and J shed 2 bases, with 17 bases lying between them. CDR3 sequence: CASSHPLAGKAYNEQFF. CDR3 bases: TGTGCCAGCAGCCACCCTTTGGCGGGGAAGGCCTACAATGAGCAGTTCTTC.

This chain links TRBV2 with TRBJ2-1; D unresolved. Trimming cost V 6 bases and J 5 bases, with 8 bases left between them. Per germline, CDR1 SNHLY and CDR2 FYNNEI. The CDR3 contains 12 residues. The CDR3 DNA reads TGTGCCAGCAGCGCGAACCACAATGAGCAGTTCTTC. It is translated as CASSANHNEQFF. The variable domain in full, completed from reference TRBV2 and TRBJ2-1, reads EPEVTQTPSHQVTQMGQEVILRCVPISNHLYFYWYRQILGQKVEFLVSFYNNEISEKSEIFDDQFSVERPDGSNFTLKIRSTKLEDSAMYFCASSANHNEQFFGPGTRLTVL.

This clone was seen many times. J is TRBJ1-2 and V is TRBV4-1; D remains unclear. Trimming removed 0 bases from V and 5 bases from J, with 10 bases in between. The germline gives CDR1 MGHRA, CDR2 YSYEKL. This CDR3 is built from 14 residues. The CDR3 DNA follows: TGCGCCAGCAGCCAAGATTGGGCAGCTTATGGCTACACCTTC. Encoded protein: CASSQDWAAYGYTF.

CDR3 coding DNA: TGTGCCTGGAGTGGCAGGGGGTCGACACTGTTTTTT. This gives the protein CAWSGRGSTLFF. The rearrangement joins TRBV30 to TRBJ1-4; 7 bases line up with TRBD1. J lost 13 bases, V lost 1 base, and 6 bases had no gene match. Germline V gene sequence: CDR1 GTSNPN, CDR2 SVGIG (reference sequence). The CDR3 has 12 amino acids. Complete variable domain (other parts from reference TRBV30 and TRBJ1-4): SQTIHQWPATLVQPVGSPLSLECTVEGTSNPNLYWYRQAAGRGLQLLFYSVGIGQISSEVPQNLSASRPQDRQFILSSKKLLLSDSGFYLCAWSGRGSTLFFGSGTQLSVL.